These 16 T cell receptor beta chains share one sample of origin, sequenced in a study of Ad26.COV2.S vaccination and SARS-CoV-2 variants. The repertoire was sequenced with immunoSEQ multiplex PCR; TCRdb's copy has only in-frame clones and lacks some. The sample lists 300,000 to 450,000 clones, 90% to 95% occurring once. Specimen: peripheral blood, collected after recovery from COVID-19. The receptors were gathered from a human donor who had recovered from COVID-19.

This clone occurred once. This chain links TRBV5-3 with TRBJ2-2, with D perhaps TRBD2 (5 bases). TRBV5-3 carries the ORF label, with uncertain function. Deletions cut 4 bases from V and 4 bases from J, with 8 bases between. The CDR3 runs to 13 residues. This CDR3 reads CARSQEGTGELFF. The CDR3 DNA follows: TGTGCCAGAAGCCAAGAGGGCACCGGGGAGCTGTTTTTT.

V usage is TRBV9 and J usage is TRBJ2-2; D might be TRBD2 (5 bases). V was pared by 0 bases and J by 5 bases, with 14 bases between. There are 16 residues in the CDR3. In germline, CDR1 is SGDLS, CDR2 YYNGEE. The CDR3 loop is CASSVVGEFGTGELFF. In DNA form, the CDR3 reads TGTGCCAGCAGCGTAGTGGGAGAATTCGGGACCGGGGAGCTGTTTTTT.

The V and J genes are TRBV19 and TRBJ1-3; D not resolved. Germline V gene data show CDR1 as LNHDA and CDR2 as SQIVND (reference sequence). Between the trimmed V and J ends, which lost 2 bases and 0 bases, there was a span of 8 bases. The CDR3 sequence is 15 residues long. Here the CDR3 DNA reads TGTGCCAGTAGTATAACTGGACGCTCTGGAAACACCATATATTTT. Translating gives CASSITGRSGNTIYF.

The V gene is TRBV18, the J gene TRBJ2-5; 7 bases are a match to TRBD1. Germline assignment: CDR1 KGHSH and CDR2 LQKENI. The V gene end was trimmed by 5 bases and the J gene end by 5 bases; junction bases not matched to a gene: 8. CDR3 length equals 14 residues. DNA for the CDR3: TGTGCCAGCTCAATTACAGGGGTAACGGAGACCCAGTACTTC. Its translation is CASSITGVTETQYF.

This sequence joins TRBV10-3 and TRBJ1-1, with TRBD1 matching over 12 bases. Germline V lookup: CDR1 ENHRY, CDR2 SYGVKD. The J segment lost 7 bases and the V segment lost 2 bases, leaving 5 bases of the junction unmatched. The CDR3 consists of 15 residues. The CDR3 DNA sequence: TGTGCCATCAGTGAGGGGGGGACAGGGGGCGTTGAAGCTTTCTTT. Amino acids: CAISEGGTGGVEAFF.

CDR3 DNA: TGTGCCAGCAGTTTACGAGGGAGGGGTTGGGCTAATGAAAAACTGTTTTTT. This sequence encodes CASSLRGRGWANEKLFF. V usage is TRBV27 and J usage is TRBJ1-4; D might be TRBD1 (5 bases). The CDR3 is 17 amino acids. From germline, CDR1 is MNHEY and CDR2 SMNVEV (reference sequence). V shed 2 bases and J shed 3 bases, with 16 bases lying between them.

The chain couples TRBV6-5 to TRBJ1-5, with TRBD1 matching 8 bases. The V gene end was trimmed by 5 bases and the J gene end by 9 bases; junction bases not matched to a gene: 9. This CDR3 contains 14 residues. Germline-derived CDR1 and CDR2 are MNHEY and SVGAGI. CDR3 in amino acids: CASSPGTGLMPQHF. In nucleotides, the CDR3 is TGTGCCAGCAGTCCCGGGACAGGTTTGATGCCCCAGCATTTT.

The chain employs TRBV12-5 and TRBJ2-3; D remains ambiguous. Germline V CDR1 and CDR2: LGHNT, FRNRAP. The V gene lost 0 bases and the J gene lost 7 bases, with 14 bases spanning the gap. The CDR3 runs to 15 residues. The CDR3 DNA follows: TGTGCTAGTGGTTTGGTAATGTCAGCAAGTCATACGCAGTATTTT. As protein: CASGLVMSASHTQYF. The full variable domain, in which reference TRBV12-5 and TRBJ2-3 provide the parts outside the CDR3, is DARVTQTPRHKVTEMGQEVTMRCQPILGHNTVFWYRQTMMQGLELLAYFRNRAPLDDSGMPKDRFSAEMPDATLATLKIQPSEPRDSAVYFCASGLVMSASHTQYFGPGTRLTVL.

CDR3 sequence reads: CASSLLDGRHYGYTF. CDR3 nucleotides: TGTGCCAGCAGCTTGTTAGACGGGAGACATTATGGCTACACCTTC. The chain uses TRBV5-6 and TRBJ1-2; D uncertain. The germline V and J ends were trimmed by 1 base and 5 bases, with 15 bases remaining between them. The CDR3 is made up of 15 amino acids. Germline V CDR1 and CDR2: SGHDT, YYEEEE.

The gene calls are TRBV27 and TRBJ2-3, with unresolved D. V was trimmed by 5 bases and J by 5 bases, leaving 14 bases between them. Germline CDR1 MNHEY, CDR2 SMNVEV (reference sequence). The CDR3 spans 14 residues. The chain's CDR3 is CASSNRTVVDTQYF. The CDR3 region has the DNA TGTGCCAGCAGTAATCGGACGGTGGTAGATACGCAGTATTTT.

The V and J genes are TRBV5-1 and TRBJ2-7, with D tentatively TRBD2 (6 bases). This CDR3 contains 16 residues. The germline V and J ends were trimmed by 4 bases and 0 bases, with 17 bases remaining between them. The germline CDR1 and CDR2 sequences are SGHRS and YFSETQ. The CDR3 nucleotides read TGCGCCAGCAGCCTCGGGGGATTCGGCACCTCCTACGAGCAGTACTTC. Its protein is CASSLGGFGTSYEQYF.

The V call is TRBV5-4, the J call TRBJ2-2; 8 bases agree with TRBD2. The germline V gene has CDR1 SGHNT and CDR2 YYREEE (reference sequence). V trimming: 2 bases; J trimming: 6 bases; junction bases outside the gene matches: 6. This CDR3 has 15 amino acids. This CDR3 is CASSFGGVFAGELFF. CDR3 nucleotides: TGTGCCAGCAGCTTCGGGGGGGTATTTGCCGGGGAGCTGTTTTTT.

This chain connects TRBV11-2 to TRBJ1-2, with D tentatively TRBD1 (5 bases). V lost 5 bases, J lost 3 bases, and 16 bases lay in between. Germline V gives CDR1 SGHAT, CDR2 FQNNGV. The CDR3 has 15 residues. This chain's CDR3 is CASSNTLGRDYGYTF. The DNA for the CDR3 is TGTGCCAGCAGCAACACCTTGGGCAGGGACTATGGCTACACCTTC.

The chain has TRBV5-1 and TRBJ2-5; possibly TRBD1 for D (5 bases). The ends were cut back, 0 bases at V and 4 bases at J, with 16 bases in the middle. This CDR3 comprises 16 residues. Germline CDR1 SGHRS, CDR2 YFSETQ. The CDR3 region has the DNA TGCGCCAGCAGCTTGGTGGCAGGGAACGGGTTAGAGACCCAGTACTTC. Amino acids: CASSLVAGNGLETQYF.

The V gene is TRBV12-5, the J gene TRBJ1-4, with D hard to call. With 1 base removed from V and 7 bases from J, the gap between germline ends came to 10 bases. CDR3 length: 14 amino acids. Germline CDR1 is LGHNT and CDR2 is FRNRAP. The CDR3 loop reads CASGLGHDGEKLFF. CDR3 DNA: TGTGCTAGTGGTTTGGGCCATGATGGTGAAAAACTGTTTTTT.

This chain connects TRBV7-8 to TRBJ2-7; D is tentatively TRBD1 or TRBD2 (5 bases each). Trimming removed 5 bases at V and 6 bases at J, with 20 bases between. Per the germline V gene, CDR1 is SGHVS and CDR2 is FQNEAQ. The CDR3 loop spans 15 amino acids. This chain's CDR3 is CASSPFGGAPSEQYF. The CDR3 nucleotides read TGTGCCAGCAGCCCCTTTGGGGGAGCGCCCTCCGAGCAGTACTTC.